The 22 T cell receptor beta chains in this list originate from one sample, sequenced in a study of blood T cell repertoires in COVID-19. The data were produced by immunoSEQ multiplex PCR, yet TCRdb's version contains in-frame clones alone and is incomplete. The table has about 200,000 clones, 80% to 95% seen once; the top ten hold about 0.54%. The sequenced sample was peripheral blood. The receptors originated from a man aged 45-60 years with acute or convalescent COVID-19.

This chain links TRBV18 with TRBJ1-5; D gene uncertain. Germline V gene data show CDR1 as KGHSH and CDR2 as LQKENI. Trimming cost V 3 bases and J 0 bases, with 12 bases left between them. This CDR3 has 16 residues. CDR3 sequence (DNA): TGTGCCAGCTCACCCTCCGCGCAGGTTAGCAATCAGCCCCAGCATTTT. This codes for CASSPSAQVSNQPQHF.

This clone appeared once. The chain recombines TRBV6-6 with TRBJ2-7, with a possible D match to TRBD1 (5 bases). V was trimmed by 0 bases and J by 3 bases, leaving 15 bases between them. This CDR3 spans 16 amino acids. CDR1 is MNHNY, CDR2 SVGAGI, per germline (reference sequence). In nucleotides, the CDR3 is TGTGCCAGCAGTTACTCGAAAGGGATCAGGGTCTACGAGCAGTACGTC. This gives the protein CASSYSKGIRVYEQYV.

This sequence joins TRBV4-2 and TRBJ2-3; 10 bases match TRBD2. The germline V gene has CDR1 LGHNA and CDR2 YNFKEQ. This CDR3 contains 18 residues. Trimming at V came to 1 base and at J to 4 bases, leaving 11 bases not matched to a gene. The CDR3 DNA follows: TGTGCCAGCAGCCAAGGGCTAGCGGGAGCCTTTCCGGCAGATACGCAGTATTTT. It is translated as CASSQGLAGAFPADTQYF.

Concerning this clone: A junction end diverges from the germline sequence, so it may reflect a read error. The gene calls are TRBV24-1 and TRBJ2-1, with TRBD2 matching over 7 bases. CDR1 KGHDR and CDR2 SFDVKD come from the germline V gene. The CDR3 extends over 13 amino acids. CDR3 nucleotide sequence: TGTGCCACCAGAGCGGGAAGTTACAGTGAGCAGTTCTTC. Encoded protein: CATRAGSYSEQFF.

This clone came up a few times. V usage is TRBV7-9 and J usage is TRBJ2-7, with 8 positions matching TRBD1. The CDR3 covers 16 residues. V shed 5 bases and J 2 bases; nucleotides not matched to a gene: 11. Germline V gene sequence: CDR1 SEHNR, CDR2 FQNEAQ (reference sequence). Here the CDR3 reads CASSPQGQGSTYEQYF. The CDR3 coding sequence is TGTGCCAGCAGCCCCCAAGGACAGGGCTCAACCTACGAGCAGTACTTC.

The CDR3 is CSASGGPTATDTQYF. As DNA, the CDR3 is TGCAGTGCTAGTGGGGGCCCGACAGCTACAGATACGCAGTATTTT. The V gene is TRBV20-1, the J gene TRBJ2-3; tentative D call: TRBD1 (6 bases). The CDR3 consists of 15 residues. Deletions cut 3 bases from V and 3 bases from J, with 16 bases between. Germline V gene data show CDR1 as DFQATT and CDR2 as SNEGSKA (reference sequence).

CDR3 nucleotides: TGTGCCAGCAGTTTATCAGGGGTTCGAAACATTCAGTACTTC. This sequence encodes CASSLSGVRNIQYF. This chain uses TRBV28 with TRBJ2-4, with D perhaps TRBD1 (6 bases). The CDR3 consists of 14 residues. CDR1 and CDR2 (germline): MDHEN, SYDVKM. V was cut by 1 base and J by 6 bases, with 10 bases left in between.

The chain couples TRBV11-1 to TRBJ1-1, with TRBD1 as a possible D gene (6 bases). The CDR3 loop spans 13 amino acids. The V end was cut by 4 bases, the J end by 7 bases, with 13 bases between. The germline V gene has CDR1 SGHAT and CDR2 FQDESV (reference sequence). CDR3 coding DNA: TGTGCCAGCAGCTCTGATGGACAGCTTGAAGCTTTCTTT. It translates to CASSSDGQLEAFF.

The chain employs TRBV6-5 and TRBJ1-2, with D possibly being TRBD1 (6 bases). CDR1 is MNHEY, CDR2 SVGAGI, per germline. The CDR3 extends over 14 amino acids. The V gene lost 7 bases and the J gene lost 3 bases, with 15 bases spanning the gap. Here the CDR3 DNA reads TGTGCCAGCACCAAAAACAGGGATGACTATGGCTACACCTTC. As protein: CASTKNRDDYGYTF.

The chain employs TRBV21-1 and TRBJ1-5; TRBD1, as called in the table, went unchecked against the DNA. TRBV21-1 is a pseudogene. CDR3 size: 21 residues. In DNA, the CDR3 is TGTGCCAGCAGCAAAGAAAGATGTCCCATCATCCGGGACAGGGGTAATCAGCCCCAGCATTTT. This codes for CASSKERCPIIRDRGNQPQHF.

This clone was recorded only once. This chain uses TRBV5-4 with TRBJ2-5; 7 bases align to TRBD1. This CDR3 spans 15 amino acids. V lost 3 bases and J lost 5; bases outside the gene matches: 10. CDR1 is SGHNT and CDR2 is YYREEE in the germline V gene (reference sequence). CDR3 residues: CASSSWRGGEETQYF. CDR3 in DNA: TGTGCCAGCAGCTCGTGGCGAGGGGGCGAGGAGACCCAGTACTTC.

This chain connects TRBV9 to TRBJ1-4; D unresolved. Germline V CDR1 and CDR2: SGDLS, YYNGEE. Trimming pared 0 bases from V and 4 bases from J, leaving 16 bases between. This CDR3 is built from 17 residues. The CDR3 reads CASSVATRRGYNEKLFF. The DNA for the CDR3 is TGTGCCAGCAGCGTAGCTACTCGGAGAGGTTATAATGAAAAACTGTTTTTT.

The chain employs TRBV19 and TRBJ2-2; TRBD2 aligns across 15 bases. Germline loops: CDR1 LNHDA, CDR2 SQIVND (reference sequence). The length of the CDR3 is 19 residues. V gave up 1 base and J gave up 4 bases; unmatched junction bases: 7. The CDR3 sequence: CASSIGPGLAGGPTGELFF. The CDR3 DNA reads as TGTGCCAGTAGTATAGGGCCCGGACTAGCGGGAGGGCCCACCGGGGAGCTGTTTTTT. The entire variable domain, with the rest obtained from reference TRBV19 and TRBJ2-2, is as follows: DGGITQSPKYLFRKEGQNVTLSCEQNLNHDAMYWYRQDPGQGLRLIYYSQIVNDFQKGDIAEGYSVSREKKESFPLTVTSAQKNPTAFYLCASSIGPGLAGGPTGELFFGEGSRLTVL.

The gene calls are TRBV9 and TRBJ2-3; TRBD2 aligns across 10 bases. CDR1 is SGDLS, CDR2 YYNGEE, per germline. The ends lost 0 bases at V and 4 bases at J; junction bases unmatched: 5. The CDR3 covers 16 residues. The CDR3 spells CASSVGSGGGADTQYF. The CDR3 coding sequence is TGTGCCAGCAGCGTAGGGAGCGGGGGGGGTGCAGATACGCAGTATTTT.

This clone was seen a handful of times. The chain uses TRBV5-1 and TRBJ2-1; tentative D call: TRBD2 (6 bases). Germline CDR1 is SGHRS and CDR2 is YFSETQ. CDR3 length: 14 amino acids. The germline V and J ends were trimmed by 3 bases and 6 bases, with 13 bases remaining between them. This chain's CDR3 is CASSSGGVGNEQFF. The CDR3 nucleotides are TGCGCCAGCAGCTCCGGCGGGGTTGGCAATGAGCAGTTCTTC.

CDR3 in amino acids: CASTTGTIQETQYF. For the CDR3, the DNA is TGTGCCAGCACCACCGGGACTATCCAAGAGACCCAGTACTTC. The chain couples TRBV2 to TRBJ2-5; TRBD2 aligns across 7 bases. The CDR3 loop spans 14 amino acids. V shed 7 bases, J shed 1 base, and the junction held 6 bases outside the gene matches. Germline loops: CDR1 SNHLY, CDR2 FYNNEI.

The rearrangement uses TRBV27 and TRBJ2-2; D possibly corresponds to TRBD1 (5 bases). Germline CDR1 reads MNHEY; CDR2 reads SMNVEV (reference sequence). Trimming removed 6 bases from V and 6 bases from J, with 20 bases in between. This CDR3 is 16 amino acids long. The DNA of the CDR3 is TGTGCCAGCAGCCCTTTTATGGCCCAGGGCGCCGGGGAGCTGTTTTTT. It translates to CASSPFMAQGAGELFF.

The J gene is TRBJ1-1, the V gene TRBV11-3; unclear D gene. V was cut by 3 bases and J by 0 bases, with 8 bases left in between. The CDR3 spans 14 residues. Germline CDR1 reads SGHNT; CDR2 reads YENEEA. CDR3 nucleotides: TGTGCCAGCAGCTTGATGGGCGTGAACACTGAAGCTTTCTTT. Translated, it gives CASSLMGVNTEAFF.

This chain connects TRBV5-4 to TRBJ2-1, with 7 bases that match TRBD1. CDR3 size: 15 residues. J gave up 2 bases and V 4 bases, and 6 bases lay outside the gene matches. Germline assignment: CDR1 SGHNT and CDR2 YYREEE (reference sequence). DNA of the CDR3: TGTGCCAGCAGCCCAACCGGGACAGCCTACAATGAGCAGTTCTTC. Protein product: CASSPTGTAYNEQFF.

This chain uses TRBV7-2 with TRBJ1-1; 7 bases agree with TRBD1. Germline CDR1 reads SGHTA; CDR2 reads FQGNSA. The CDR3 has 15 amino acids. The junction had 7 bases not matched to a gene; V was cut back by 5 bases and J by 1 base. The CDR3 nucleotides read TGTGCCAGCAGCATCCCACAGGGGTGGAACACTGAAGCTTTCTTT. This translates into CASSIPQGWNTEAFF. The complete variable domain, with remaining parts taken from reference TRBV7-2 and TRBJ1-1, reads GAGVSQSPSNKVTEKGKDVELRCDPISGHTALYWYRQSLGQGLEFLIYFQGNSAPDKSGLPSDRFSAERTGGSVSTLTIQRTQQEDSAVYLCASSIPQGWNTEAFFGQGTRLTVV.

The J gene is TRBJ2-6, the V gene TRBV19; TRBD1 might be the D (5 bases). Trimming took 8 bases from V and 3 from J, leaving 11 bases between them. Germline CDR1 and CDR2: LNHDA and SQIVND (reference sequence). CDR3 length: 14 residues. This chain's CDR3 is CASQGAYGANVLTF. CDR3 nucleotides: TGTGCCAGTCAAGGGGCGTATGGGGCCAACGTCCTGACTTTC.

The chain has TRBV5-5 and TRBJ2-5; TRBD2 agrees at 10 bases. V dropped 4 bases and J dropped 5; count of bases not matched to a gene: 11. CDR3 length equals 16 residues. Germline-derived CDR1 and CDR2 are SGHKS and YYEKEE (reference sequence). CDR3 residues: CASSPGRSGRSETQYF. CDR3 DNA: TGTGCCAGCAGCCCCGGGCGTAGCGGGAGGTCGGAGACCCAGTACTTC.